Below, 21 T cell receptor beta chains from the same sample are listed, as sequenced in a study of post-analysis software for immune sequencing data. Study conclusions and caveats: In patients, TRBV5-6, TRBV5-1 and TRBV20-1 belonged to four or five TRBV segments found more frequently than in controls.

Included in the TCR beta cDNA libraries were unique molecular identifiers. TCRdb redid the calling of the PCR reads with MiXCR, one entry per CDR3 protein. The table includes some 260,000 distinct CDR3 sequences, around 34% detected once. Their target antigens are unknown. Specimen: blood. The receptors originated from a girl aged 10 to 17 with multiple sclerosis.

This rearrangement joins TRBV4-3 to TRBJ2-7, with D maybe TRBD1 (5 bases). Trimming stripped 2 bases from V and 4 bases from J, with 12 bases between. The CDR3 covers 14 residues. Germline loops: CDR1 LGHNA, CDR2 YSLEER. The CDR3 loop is CASSQLQGRYEQYF. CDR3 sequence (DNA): TGCGCCAGCAGCCAACTTCAGGGTCGGTACGAGCAGTACTTC.

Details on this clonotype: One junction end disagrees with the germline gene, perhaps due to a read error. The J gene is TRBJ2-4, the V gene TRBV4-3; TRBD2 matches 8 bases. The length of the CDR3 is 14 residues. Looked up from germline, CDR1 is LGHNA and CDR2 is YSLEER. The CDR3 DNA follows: TGCACCAGCAGCCAAGACACGGGGGGGAACATTCAGTACTTC. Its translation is CTSSQDTGGNIQYF.

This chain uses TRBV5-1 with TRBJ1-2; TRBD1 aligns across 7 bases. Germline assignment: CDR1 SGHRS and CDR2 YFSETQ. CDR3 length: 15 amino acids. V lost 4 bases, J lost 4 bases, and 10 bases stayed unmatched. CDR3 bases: TGCGCCAGCAGCACCGACAGGGACGGGAGCTATGGCTACACCTTC. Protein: CASSTDRDGSYGYTF.

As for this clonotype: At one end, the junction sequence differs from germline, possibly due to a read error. The DNA for the CDR3 is TGTGCCCGCAGTAAGACAGGGGGATATGATGGCTACACCTTC. The encoded protein is CARSKTGGYDGYTF. The chain carries TRBV6-2 or TRBV6-3 and TRBJ1-2; 9 nucleotides agree with TRBD1. The CDR3 runs 14 residues. Germline V gene sequence: CDR1 MNHEY, CDR2 SVGEGT.

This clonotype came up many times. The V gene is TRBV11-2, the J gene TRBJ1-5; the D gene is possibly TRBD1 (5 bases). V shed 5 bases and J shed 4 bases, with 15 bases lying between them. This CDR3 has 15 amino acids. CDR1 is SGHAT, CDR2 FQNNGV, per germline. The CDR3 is CASSTEPWGNQPQHF. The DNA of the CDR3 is TGTGCCAGCAGCACTGAACCGTGGGGGAATCAGCCCCAGCATTTT.

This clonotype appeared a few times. The CDR3 sequence: CASSSASRAYNEQFF. The CDR3, as DNA: TGTGCCAGCTCGTCGGCTAGCAGGGCCTACAATGAGCAGTTCTTC. The chain combines TRBV18 with TRBJ2-1, with D perhaps matching TRBD1 or TRBD2 (5 bases each). CDR1 and CDR2 (germline): KGHSH, LQKENI. CDR3 length: 15 amino acids. V gave up 6 bases and J gave up 2 bases, with 14 bases separating them.

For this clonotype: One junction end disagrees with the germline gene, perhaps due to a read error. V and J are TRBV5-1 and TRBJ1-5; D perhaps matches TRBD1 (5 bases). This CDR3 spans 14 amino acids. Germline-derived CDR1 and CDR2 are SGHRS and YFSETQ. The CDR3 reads CASSEGPHNQPQNF. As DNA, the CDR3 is TGCGCCAGCTCGGAGGGGCCACACAATCAGCCCCAGAATTTT.

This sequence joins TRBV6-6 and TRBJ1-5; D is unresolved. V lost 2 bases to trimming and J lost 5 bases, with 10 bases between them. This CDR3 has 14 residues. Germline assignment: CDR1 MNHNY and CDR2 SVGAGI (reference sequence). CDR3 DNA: TGTGCCAGCAGTTACGGCGACGGTGATCAGCCCCAGCATTTT. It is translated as CASSYGDGDQPQHF.

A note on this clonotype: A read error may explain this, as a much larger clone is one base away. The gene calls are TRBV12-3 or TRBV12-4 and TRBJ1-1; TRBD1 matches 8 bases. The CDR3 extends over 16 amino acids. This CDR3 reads CAGSPAGRGRKTEAFF. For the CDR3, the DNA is TGTGCCGGCAGTCCGGCGGGCAGGGGGCGGAAGACTGAAGCTTTCTTT.

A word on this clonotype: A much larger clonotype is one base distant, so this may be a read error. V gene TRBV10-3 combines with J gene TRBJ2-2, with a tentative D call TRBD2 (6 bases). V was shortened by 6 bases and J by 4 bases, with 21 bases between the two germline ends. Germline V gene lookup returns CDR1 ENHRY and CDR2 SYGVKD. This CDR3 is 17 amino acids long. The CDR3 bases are TGTGCCATCAGCACCCCGGGACGGGGGAGGAGCACCGGGGAGCTGTTTTTT. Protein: CAISTPGRGRSTGELFF.

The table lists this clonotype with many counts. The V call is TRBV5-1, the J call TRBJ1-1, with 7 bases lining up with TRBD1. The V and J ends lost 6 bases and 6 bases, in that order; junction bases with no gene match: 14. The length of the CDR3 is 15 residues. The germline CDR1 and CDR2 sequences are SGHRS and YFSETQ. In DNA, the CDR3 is TGCGCCAGCAATCGCGCCCCAGAGGGGGCCCCTGAAGCTTTCTTT. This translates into CASNRAPEGAPEAFF.

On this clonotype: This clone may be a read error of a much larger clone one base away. The CDR3 region has the DNA TGTGCCAGCAGCGGTGGCCAGGGACCCTTCTATGACTACACCTTC. Translated, it gives CASSGGQGPFYDYTF. The rearrangement links TRBV7-9 to TRBJ1-2, with D perhaps matching TRBD1 (5 bases). The V gene's germline CDR1 is SEHNR and CDR2 FQNEAQ (reference sequence). The CDR3 runs to 15 residues.

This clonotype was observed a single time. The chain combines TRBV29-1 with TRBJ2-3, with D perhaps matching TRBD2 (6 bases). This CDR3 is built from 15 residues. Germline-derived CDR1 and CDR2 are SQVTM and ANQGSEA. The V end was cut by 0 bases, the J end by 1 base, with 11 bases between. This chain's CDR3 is CSVEEGGVGTDTQYF. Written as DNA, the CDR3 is TGCAGCGTTGAAGAAGGCGGGGTCGGCACAGATACGCAGTATTTT.

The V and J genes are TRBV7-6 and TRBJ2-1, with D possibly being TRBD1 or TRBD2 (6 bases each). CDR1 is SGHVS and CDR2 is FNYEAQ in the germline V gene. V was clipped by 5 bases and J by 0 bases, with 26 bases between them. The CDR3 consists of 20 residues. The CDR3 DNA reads TGTGCCAGCAGCCCAAGGGGGGCTCGAACTGCACAAAGCTCCTACAATGAGCAGTTCTTC. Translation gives CASSPRGARTAQSSYNEQFF.

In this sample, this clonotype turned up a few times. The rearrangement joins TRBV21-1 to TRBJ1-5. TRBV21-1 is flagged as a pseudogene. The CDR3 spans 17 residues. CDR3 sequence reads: CASSKGWQVCSNQPQHF. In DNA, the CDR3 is TGTGCCAGCAGCAAGGGGTGGCAGGTTTGTAGCAATCAGCCCCAGCATTTT.

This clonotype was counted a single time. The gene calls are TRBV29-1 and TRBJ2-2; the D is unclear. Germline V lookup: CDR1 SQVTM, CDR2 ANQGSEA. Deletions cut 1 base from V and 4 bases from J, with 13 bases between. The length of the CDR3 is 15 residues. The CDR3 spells CSVEGLGSGTGELFF. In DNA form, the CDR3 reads TGCAGCGTTGAAGGGCTGGGGTCCGGCACCGGGGAGCTGTTTTTT.

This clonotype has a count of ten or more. The CDR3 sequence: CSAGQGRTDTQYF. The CDR3 nucleotides are TGCAGTGCTGGCCAGGGACGCACAGATACGCAGTATTTT. V usage is TRBV20-1 and J usage is TRBJ2-3, with D possibly called TRBD1 or TRBD2 (5 bases each). In germline, CDR1 is DFQATT, CDR2 SNEGSKA (reference sequence). V was shortened by 5 bases and J by 1 base, with 10 bases between the two germline ends. This CDR3 region has 13 residues.

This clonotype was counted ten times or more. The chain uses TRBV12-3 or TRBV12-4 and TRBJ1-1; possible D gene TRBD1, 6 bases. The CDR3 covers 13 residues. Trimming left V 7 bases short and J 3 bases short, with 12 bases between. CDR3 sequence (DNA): TGTGCCAGCACCAAACCAGGGGACACTGAAGCTTTCTTT. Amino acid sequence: CASTKPGDTEAFF.

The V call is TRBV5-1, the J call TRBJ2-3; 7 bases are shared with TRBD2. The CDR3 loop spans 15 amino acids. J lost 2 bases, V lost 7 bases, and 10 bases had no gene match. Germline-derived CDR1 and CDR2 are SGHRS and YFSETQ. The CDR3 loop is CASRLAVHSTDTQYF. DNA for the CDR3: TGCGCCAGCCGTCTAGCGGTTCACTCCACAGATACGCAGTATTTT.

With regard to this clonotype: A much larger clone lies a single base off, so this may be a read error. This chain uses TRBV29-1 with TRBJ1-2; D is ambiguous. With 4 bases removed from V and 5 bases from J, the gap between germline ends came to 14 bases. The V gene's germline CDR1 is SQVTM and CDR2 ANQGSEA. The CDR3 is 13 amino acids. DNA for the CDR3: TGCAGCGTTGGAGATAACCGGCAATATGGCTACACCTTC. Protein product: CSVGDNRQYGYTF. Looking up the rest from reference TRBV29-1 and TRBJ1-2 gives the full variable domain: SAVISQKPSRDICQRGTSLTIQCQVDSQVTMMFWYRQQPGQSLTLIATANQGSEATYESGFVIDKFPISRPNLTFSTLTVSNMSPEDSSIYLCSVGDNRQYGYTFGSGTRLTVV.

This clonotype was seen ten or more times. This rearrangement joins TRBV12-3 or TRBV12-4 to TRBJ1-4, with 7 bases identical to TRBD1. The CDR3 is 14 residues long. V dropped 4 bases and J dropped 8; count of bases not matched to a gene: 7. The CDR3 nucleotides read TGTGCCAGCAGTTCTCACAGGGGTGGGGAAAAACTGTTTTTT. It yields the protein CASSSHRGGEKLFF.